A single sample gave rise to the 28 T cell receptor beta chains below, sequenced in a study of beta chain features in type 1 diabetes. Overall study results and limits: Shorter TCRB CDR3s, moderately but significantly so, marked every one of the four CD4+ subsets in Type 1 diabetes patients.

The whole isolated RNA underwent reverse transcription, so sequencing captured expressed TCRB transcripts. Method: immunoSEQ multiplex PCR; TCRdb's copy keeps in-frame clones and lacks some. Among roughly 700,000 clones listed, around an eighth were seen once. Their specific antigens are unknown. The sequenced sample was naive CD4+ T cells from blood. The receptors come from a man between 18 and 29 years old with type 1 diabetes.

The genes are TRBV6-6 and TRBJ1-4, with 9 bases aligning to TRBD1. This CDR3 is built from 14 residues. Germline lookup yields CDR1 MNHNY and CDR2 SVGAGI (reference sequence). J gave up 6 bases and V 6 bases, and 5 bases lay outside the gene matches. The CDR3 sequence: CASSFGQGHEKLFF. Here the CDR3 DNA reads TGTGCCAGCAGCTTCGGACAGGGGCATGAAAAACTGTTTTTT.

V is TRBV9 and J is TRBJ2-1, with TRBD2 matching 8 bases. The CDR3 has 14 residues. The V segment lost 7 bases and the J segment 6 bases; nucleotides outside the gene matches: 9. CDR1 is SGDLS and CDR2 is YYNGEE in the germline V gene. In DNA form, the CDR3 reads TGTGCCAGCTCAGGGGCGGGGGGTTTCAATGAGCAGTTCTTC. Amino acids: CASSGAGGFNEQFF.

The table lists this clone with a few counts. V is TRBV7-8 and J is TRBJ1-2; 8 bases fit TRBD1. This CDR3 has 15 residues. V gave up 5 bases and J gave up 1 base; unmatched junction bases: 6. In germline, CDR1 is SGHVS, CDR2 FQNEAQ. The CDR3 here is CASSQDRGYNYGYTF. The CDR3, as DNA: TGTGCCAGCAGCCAAGACAGGGGATATAACTATGGCTACACCTTC.

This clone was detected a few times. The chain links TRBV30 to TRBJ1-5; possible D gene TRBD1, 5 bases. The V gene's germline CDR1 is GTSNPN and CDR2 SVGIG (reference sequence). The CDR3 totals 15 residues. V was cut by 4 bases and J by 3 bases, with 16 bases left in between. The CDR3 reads CAWTPGQAYNQPQHF. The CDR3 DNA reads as TGTGCCTGGACCCCGGGGCAGGCCTACAATCAGCCCCAGCATTTT.

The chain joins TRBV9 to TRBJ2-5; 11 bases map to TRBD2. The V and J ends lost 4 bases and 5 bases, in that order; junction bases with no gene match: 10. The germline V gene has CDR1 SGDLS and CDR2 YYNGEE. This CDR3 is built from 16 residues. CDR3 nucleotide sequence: TGTGCCAGCAGCCCCCGGGGTAGCGGGGGGGCGGAGACCCAGTACTTC. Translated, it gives CASSPRGSGGAETQYF. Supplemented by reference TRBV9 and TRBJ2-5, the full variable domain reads DSGVTQTPKHLITATGQRVTLRCSPRSGDLSVYWYQQSLDQGLQFLIQYYNGEERAKGNILERFSAQQFPDLHSELNLSSLELGDSALYFCASSPRGSGGAETQYFGPGTRLLVL.

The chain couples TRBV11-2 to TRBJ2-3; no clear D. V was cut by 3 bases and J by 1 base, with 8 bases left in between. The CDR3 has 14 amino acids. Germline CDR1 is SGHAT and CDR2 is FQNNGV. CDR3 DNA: TGTGCCAGCAGCTTCGTCTCCGGCACAGATACGCAGTATTTT. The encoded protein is CASSFVSGTDTQYF. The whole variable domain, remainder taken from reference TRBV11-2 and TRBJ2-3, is EAGVAQSPRYKIIEKRQSVAFWCNPISGHATLYWYQQILGQGPKLLIQFQNNGVVDDSQLPKDRFSAERLKGVDSTLKIQPAKLEDSAVYLCASSFVSGTDTQYFGPGTRLTVL.

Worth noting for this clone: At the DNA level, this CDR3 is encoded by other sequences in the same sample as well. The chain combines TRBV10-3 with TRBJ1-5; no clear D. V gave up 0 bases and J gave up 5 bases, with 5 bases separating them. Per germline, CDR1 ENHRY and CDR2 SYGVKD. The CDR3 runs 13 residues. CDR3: CAISESADQPQHF. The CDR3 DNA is TGTGCCATCAGTGAGTCGGCTGATCAGCCCCAGCATTTT.

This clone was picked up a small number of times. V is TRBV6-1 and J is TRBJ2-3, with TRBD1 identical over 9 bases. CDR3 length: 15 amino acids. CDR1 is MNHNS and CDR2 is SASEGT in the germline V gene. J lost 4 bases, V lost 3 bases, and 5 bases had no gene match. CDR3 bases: TGTGCCAGCAGTGACGGACAGGGGTGGGCAGATACGCAGTATTTT. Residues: CASSDGQGWADTQYF.

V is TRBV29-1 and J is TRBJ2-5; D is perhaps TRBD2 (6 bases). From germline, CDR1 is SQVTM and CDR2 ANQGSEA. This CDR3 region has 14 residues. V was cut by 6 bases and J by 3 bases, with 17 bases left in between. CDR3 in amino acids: CSVAGTPAKETQYF. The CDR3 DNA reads TGCAGCGTAGCCGGGACTCCAGCGAAAGAGACCCAGTACTTC.

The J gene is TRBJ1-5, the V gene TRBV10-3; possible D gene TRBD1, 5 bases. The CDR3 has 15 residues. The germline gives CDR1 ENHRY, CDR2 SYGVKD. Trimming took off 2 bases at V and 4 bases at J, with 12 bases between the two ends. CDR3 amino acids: CAISEGVGRNQPQHF. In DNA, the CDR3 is TGTGCCATCAGTGAGGGTGTGGGACGGAATCAGCCCCAGCATTTT.

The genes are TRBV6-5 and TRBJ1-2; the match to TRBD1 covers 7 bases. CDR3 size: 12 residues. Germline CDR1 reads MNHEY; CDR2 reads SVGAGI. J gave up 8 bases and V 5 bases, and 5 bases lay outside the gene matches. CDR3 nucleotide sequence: TGTGCCAGCAGTCTCGACAGGGTCGGCTACACCTTC. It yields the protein CASSLDRVGYTF.

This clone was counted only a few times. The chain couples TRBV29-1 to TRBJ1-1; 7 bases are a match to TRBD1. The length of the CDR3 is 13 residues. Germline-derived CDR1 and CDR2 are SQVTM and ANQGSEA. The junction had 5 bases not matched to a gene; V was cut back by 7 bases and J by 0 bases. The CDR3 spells CSARQGLNTEAFF. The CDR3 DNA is TGCAGCGCAAGACAGGGATTGAACACTGAAGCTTTCTTT.

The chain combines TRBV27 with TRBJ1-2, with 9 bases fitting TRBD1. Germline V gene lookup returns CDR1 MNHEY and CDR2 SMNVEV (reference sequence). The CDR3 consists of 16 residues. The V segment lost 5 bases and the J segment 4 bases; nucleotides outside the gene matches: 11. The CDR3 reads CASSRDPGQGSYGYTF. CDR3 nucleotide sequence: TGTGCCAGCAGTCGCGACCCCGGACAGGGGTCCTATGGCTACACCTTC.

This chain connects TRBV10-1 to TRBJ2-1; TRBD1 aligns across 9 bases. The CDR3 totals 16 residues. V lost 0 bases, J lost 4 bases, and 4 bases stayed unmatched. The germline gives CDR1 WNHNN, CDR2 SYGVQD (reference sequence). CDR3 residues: CASSESSGTGYNEQFF. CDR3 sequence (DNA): TGCGCCAGCAGTGAGTCCTCCGGGACAGGGTACAATGAGCAGTTCTTC.

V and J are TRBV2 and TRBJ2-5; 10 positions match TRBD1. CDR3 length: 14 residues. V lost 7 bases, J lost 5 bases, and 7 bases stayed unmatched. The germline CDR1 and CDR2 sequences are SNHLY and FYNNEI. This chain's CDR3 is CASKQTGGRETQYF. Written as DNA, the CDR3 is TGTGCCAGCAAACAGACAGGGGGCCGGGAGACCCAGTACTTC.

The CDR3 DNA reads as TGTGCCAGCAGCGTAGAGTCGTGGGGGCGTTCTAGCACAGATACGCAGTATTTT. Encoded protein: CASSVESWGRSSTDTQYF. The chain uses TRBV9 and TRBJ2-3, with a tentative D call TRBD1 (6 bases). Germline CDR1 is SGDLS and CDR2 is YYNGEE. This CDR3 region has 18 residues. Deletions cut 0 bases from V and 0 bases from J, with 17 bases between. Drawing the rest from reference TRBV9 and TRBJ2-3, the complete variable domain is DSGVTQTPKHLITATGQRVTLRCSPRSGDLSVYWYQQSLDQGLQFLIQYYNGEERAKGNILERFSAQQFPDLHSELNLSSLELGDSALYFCASSVESWGRSSTDTQYFGPGTRLTVL.

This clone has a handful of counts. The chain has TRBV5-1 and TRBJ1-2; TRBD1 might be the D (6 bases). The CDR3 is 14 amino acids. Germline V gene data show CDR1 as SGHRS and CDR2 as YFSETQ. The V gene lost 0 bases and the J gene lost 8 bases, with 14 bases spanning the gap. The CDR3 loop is CASSLGDRLWGYTF. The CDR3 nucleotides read TGCGCCAGCAGCTTGGGAGACAGGCTCTGGGGCTACACCTTC.

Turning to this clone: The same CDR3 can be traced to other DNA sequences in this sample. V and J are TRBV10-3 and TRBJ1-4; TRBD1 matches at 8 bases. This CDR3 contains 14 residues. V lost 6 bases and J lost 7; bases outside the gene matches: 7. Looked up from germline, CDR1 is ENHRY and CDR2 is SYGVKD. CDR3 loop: CAISDGQGSEKLFF. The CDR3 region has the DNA TGTGCCATCAGCGACGGACAGGGCAGTGAAAAACTGTTTTTT.

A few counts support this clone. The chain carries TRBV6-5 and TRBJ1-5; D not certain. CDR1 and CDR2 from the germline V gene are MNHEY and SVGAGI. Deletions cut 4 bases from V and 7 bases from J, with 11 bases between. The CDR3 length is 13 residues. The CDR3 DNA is TGTGCCAGCAGTTGGAAATCTTGGCAGCCCCAGCATTTT. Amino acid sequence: CASSWKSWQPQHF.

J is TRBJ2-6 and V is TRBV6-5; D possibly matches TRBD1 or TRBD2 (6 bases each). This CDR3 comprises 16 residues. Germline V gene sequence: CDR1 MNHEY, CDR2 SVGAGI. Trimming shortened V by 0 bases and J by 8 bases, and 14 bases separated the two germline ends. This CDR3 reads CASSYSGGERSNVLTF. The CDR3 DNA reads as TGTGCCAGCAGTTACTCGGGGGGCGAGCGGTCCAACGTCCTGACTTTC.

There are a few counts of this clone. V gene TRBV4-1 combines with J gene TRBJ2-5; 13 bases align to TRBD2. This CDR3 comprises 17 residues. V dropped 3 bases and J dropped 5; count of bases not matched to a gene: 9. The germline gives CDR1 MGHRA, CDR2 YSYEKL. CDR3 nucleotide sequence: TGCGCCAGCAGCCAGGATGGACTAGCGGGGGTCACGGAGACCCAGTACTTC. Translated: CASSQDGLAGVTETQYF.

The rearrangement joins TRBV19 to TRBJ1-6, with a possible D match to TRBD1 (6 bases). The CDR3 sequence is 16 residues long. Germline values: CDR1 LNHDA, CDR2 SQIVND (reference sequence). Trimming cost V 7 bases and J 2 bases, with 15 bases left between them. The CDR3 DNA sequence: TGTGCCAGTACCCTGGGGGCTGACACCTATAATTCACCCCTCCACTTT. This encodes CASTLGADTYNSPLHF. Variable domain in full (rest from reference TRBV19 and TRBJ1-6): DGGITQSPKYLFRKEGQNVTLSCEQNLNHDAMYWYRQDPGQGLRLIYYSQIVNDFQKGDIAEGYSVSREKKESFPLTVTSAQKNPTAFYLCASTLGADTYNSPLHFGNGTRLTVT.

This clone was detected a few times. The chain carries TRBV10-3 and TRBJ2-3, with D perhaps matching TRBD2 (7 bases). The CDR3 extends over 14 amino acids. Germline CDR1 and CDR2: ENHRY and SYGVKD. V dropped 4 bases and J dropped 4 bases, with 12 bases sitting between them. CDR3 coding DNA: TGTGCCATCAGTGGGTCGGGGGGCGCAGATACGCAGTATTTT. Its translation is CAISGSGGADTQYF.

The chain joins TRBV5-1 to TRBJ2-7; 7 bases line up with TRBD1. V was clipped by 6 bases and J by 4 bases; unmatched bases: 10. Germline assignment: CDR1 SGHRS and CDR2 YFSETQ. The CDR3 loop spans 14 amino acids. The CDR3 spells CASTPGQRTYEQYF. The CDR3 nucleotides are TGCGCCAGCACCCCGGGACAGCGCACTTACGAGCAGTACTTC.

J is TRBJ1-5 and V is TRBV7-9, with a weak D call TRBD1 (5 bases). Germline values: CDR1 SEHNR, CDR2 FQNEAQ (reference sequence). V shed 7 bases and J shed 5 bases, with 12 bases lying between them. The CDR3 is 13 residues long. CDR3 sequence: CASTGAGDQPQHF. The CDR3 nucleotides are TGTGCCAGCACCGGAGCGGGGGATCAGCCCCAGCATTTT.

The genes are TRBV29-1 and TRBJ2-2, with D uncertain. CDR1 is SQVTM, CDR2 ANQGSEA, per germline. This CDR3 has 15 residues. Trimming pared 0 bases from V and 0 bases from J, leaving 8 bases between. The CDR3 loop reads CSVEDVVTNTGELFF. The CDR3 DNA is TGCAGCGTTGAAGATGTTGTGACGAACACCGGGGAGCTGTTTTTT.

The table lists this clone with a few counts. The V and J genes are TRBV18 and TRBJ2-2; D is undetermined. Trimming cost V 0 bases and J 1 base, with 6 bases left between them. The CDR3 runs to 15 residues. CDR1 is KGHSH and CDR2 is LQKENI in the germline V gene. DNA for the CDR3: TGTGCCAGCTCACCACCGGCCAGGAACACCGGGGAGCTGTTTTTT. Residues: CASSPPARNTGELFF.

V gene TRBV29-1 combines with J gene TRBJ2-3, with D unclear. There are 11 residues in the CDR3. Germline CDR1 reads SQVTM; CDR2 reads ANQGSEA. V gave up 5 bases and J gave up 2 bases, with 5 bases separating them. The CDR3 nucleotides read TGCAGCGTTTTTTACACAGATACGCAGTATTTT. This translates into CSVFYTDTQYF.